The rows below give T cell receptor beta chains drawn from one sample of a study of cytomegalovirus exposure and HLA in healthy donors. Some clones are missing from TCRdb's copy, which holds only in-frame ones; the method was immunoSEQ multiplex PCR. Of approximately 150,000 clones listed, about 64% are singletons. The sample taken for sequencing was PBMCs. These TCRs come from a woman between 25 and 40 years old in good health and CMV-seropositive. Each CDR3 is given without its conserved first and last residue.

v_call	j_call	cdr3_aa
TRBV4-1	TRBJ2-5	ASSQDSGEVQY
TRBV19	TRBJ1-2	ASSRGAYGYT
TRBV9	TRBJ1-2	ASSSTDRNYGYT
TRBV7-3	TRBJ1-4	ASTLGTGNEKLF
TRBV20-1	TRBJ2-3	SAGDYLTQY
TRBV28	TRBJ1-3	ASSGTSSGNTIY
TRBV6-1	TRBJ1-3	ASSPGTPTGNTIY
TRBV20-1	TRBJ1-6	SARDVTPLH
TRBV1	TRBJ2-2	TSSRGLAEKMNTGELF
TRBV4-1	.	ASSRGPGGSYEQY
TRBV5-6	TRBJ1-2	ASSSQNYGYT
TRBV5-1	TRBJ2-1	ASSALTSARSEQF
TRBV10-3	TRBJ2-7	AITDRAPYEQY
TRBV18	TRBJ2-7	ASSPFSGPGSYEQY
TRBV28	TRBJ1-3	ASTPGGPAGNTIY
TRBV21-1	TRBJ2-2	ASTSAPGQGGANTGELF
TRBV9	TRBJ2-2	ASSVELATGELF
TRBV28	TRBJ2-7	ASSLRGGYYEQY
TRBV28	TRBJ1-2	ASSTGTKLPSYT
TRBV7-7	TRBJ1-4	ASSFTILTPSATNEKLF
TRBV9	TRBJ2-5	ASSVGGRETQY
TRBV29-1	TRBJ2-5	SSAGTHQETQY
TRBV9	TRBJ2-1	GGLPPTYNEQF
TRBV7-2	TRBJ2-5	ASTRAGVKTQY
TRBV4-1	TRBJ2-7	ASSQGQGISYEQY
TRBV19	TRBJ2-7	ASSFGLSYEQY
TRBV19	TRBJ2-5	ASSNRGQETQY
TRBV9	TRBJ2-5	ASSPRRDTRQETQY
TRBV4-1	TRBJ1-1	ASSQATQGARAEAF
TRBV28	TRBJ2-3	ASTDSYTDTQY
TRBV6-1	TRBJ1-5	ASSVTQGARCSNQPQH
TRBV7-2	TRBJ1-2	ASSPAGTGGRGYT
TRBV19	TRBJ2-5	ASSKQFQETQY
TRBV29-1	TRBJ2-1	SAPRAGSSYNEQF
TRBV12-5	TRBJ1-1	ASGLNTHTEAF
TRBV18	TRBJ1-5	ASSPLSGDQPQH
TRBV7-2	TRBJ1-3	ASSLGPGTGNTIY
TRBV4-2	TRBJ2-3	ASSLNLAGGRDTQY
TRBV7-2	TRBJ2-3	ASTPGTSRTDTQY
TRBV6-1	TRBJ1-2	ATYLGLYGYT
TRBV28	TRBJ2-7	ASRIRGRNSYEQY
TRBV28	TRBJ1-2	ASSQGVGRLYGYT
TRBV6-6	TRBJ2-5	ASSYSSGRVTQY
TRBV4-1	TRBJ1-6	ASSQAGEGSPLH
TRBV5-4	TRBJ2-3	ASGLAQSTDTQY